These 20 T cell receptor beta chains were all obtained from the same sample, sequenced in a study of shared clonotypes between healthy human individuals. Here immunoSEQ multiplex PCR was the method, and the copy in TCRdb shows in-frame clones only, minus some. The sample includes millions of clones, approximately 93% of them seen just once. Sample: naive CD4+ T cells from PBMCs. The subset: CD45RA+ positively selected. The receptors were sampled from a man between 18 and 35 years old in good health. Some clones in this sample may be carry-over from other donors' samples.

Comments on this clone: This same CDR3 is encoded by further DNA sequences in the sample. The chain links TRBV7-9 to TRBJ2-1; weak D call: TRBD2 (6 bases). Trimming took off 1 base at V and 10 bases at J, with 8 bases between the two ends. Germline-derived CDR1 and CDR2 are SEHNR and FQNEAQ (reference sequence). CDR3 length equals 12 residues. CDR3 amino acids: CASSLGLGEQFF. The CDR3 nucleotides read TGTGCCAGCAGCTTAGGACTAGGGGAGCAGTTCTTC. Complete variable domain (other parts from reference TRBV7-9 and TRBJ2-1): DTGVSQNPRHKITKRGQNVTFRCDPISEHNRLYWYRQTLGQGPEFLTYFQNEAQLEKSRLLSDRFSAERPKGSFSTLEIQRTEQGDSAMYLCASSLGLGEQFFGPGTRLTVL.

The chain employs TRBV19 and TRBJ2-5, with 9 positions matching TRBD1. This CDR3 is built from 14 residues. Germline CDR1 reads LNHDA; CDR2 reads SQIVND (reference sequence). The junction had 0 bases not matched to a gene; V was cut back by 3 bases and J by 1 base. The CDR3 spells CASSMTGGQETQYF. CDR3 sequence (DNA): TGTGCCAGTAGTATGACAGGGGGCCAAGAGACCCAGTACTTC.

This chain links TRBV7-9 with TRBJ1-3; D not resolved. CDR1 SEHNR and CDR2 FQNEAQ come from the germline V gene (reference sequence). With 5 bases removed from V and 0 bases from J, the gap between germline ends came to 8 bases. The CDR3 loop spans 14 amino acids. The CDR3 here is CASSVGASGNTIYF. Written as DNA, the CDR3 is TGTGCCAGCAGCGTGGGAGCCTCTGGAAACACCATATATTTT.

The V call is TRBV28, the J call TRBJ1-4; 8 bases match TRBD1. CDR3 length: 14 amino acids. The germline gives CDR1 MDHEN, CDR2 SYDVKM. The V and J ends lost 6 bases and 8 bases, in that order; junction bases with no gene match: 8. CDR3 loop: CASRKAGGLEKLFF. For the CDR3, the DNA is TGTGCCAGCAGAAAGGCAGGGGGCTTAGAAAAACTGTTTTTT.

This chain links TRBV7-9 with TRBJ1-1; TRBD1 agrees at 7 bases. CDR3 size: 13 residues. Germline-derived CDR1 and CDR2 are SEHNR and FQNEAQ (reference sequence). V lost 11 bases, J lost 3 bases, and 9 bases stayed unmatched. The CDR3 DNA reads TGTGCCGGGGGCATAACAGGGGACACTGAAGCTTTCTTT. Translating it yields CAGGITGDTEAFF.

Here the CDR3 reads CASSPRRAGEETQYF. The CDR3 region has the DNA TGCGCCAGCAGCCCCCGCCGGGCGGGAGAAGAGACCCAGTACTTC. This chain connects TRBV4-3 to TRBJ2-5, with 7 bases lining up with TRBD2. J was trimmed by 3 bases and V by 4 bases; bases with no gene match: 8. Germline V gene sequence: CDR1 LGHNA, CDR2 YSLEER. The CDR3 covers 15 residues.

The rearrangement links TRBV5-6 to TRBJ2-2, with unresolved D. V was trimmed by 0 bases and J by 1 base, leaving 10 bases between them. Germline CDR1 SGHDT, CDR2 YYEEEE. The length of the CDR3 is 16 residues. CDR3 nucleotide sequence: TGTGCCAGCAGCTTGGTTCCGTCGCTGAACACCGGGGAGCTGTTTTTT. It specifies CASSLVPSLNTGELFF.

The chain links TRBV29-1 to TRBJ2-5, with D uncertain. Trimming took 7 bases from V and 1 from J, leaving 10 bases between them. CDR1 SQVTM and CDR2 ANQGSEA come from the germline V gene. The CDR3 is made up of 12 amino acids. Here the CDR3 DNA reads TGCAGCGCTGTCTTGATCCAAGAGACCCAGTACTTC. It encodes CSAVLIQETQYF.

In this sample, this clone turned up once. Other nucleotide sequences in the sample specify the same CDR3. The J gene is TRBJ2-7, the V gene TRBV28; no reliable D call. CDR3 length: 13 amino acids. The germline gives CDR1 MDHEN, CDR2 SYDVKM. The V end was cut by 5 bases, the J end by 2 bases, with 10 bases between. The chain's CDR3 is CASSLAEPYEQYF. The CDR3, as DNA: TGTGCCAGCAGTCTCGCCGAGCCCTACGAGCAGTACTTC. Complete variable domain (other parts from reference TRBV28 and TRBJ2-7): DVKVTQSSRYLVKRTGEKVFLECVQDMDHENMFWYRQDPGLGLRLIYFSYDVKMKEKGDIPEGYSVSREKKERFSLILESASTNQTSMYLCASSLAEPYEQYFGPGTRLTVT.

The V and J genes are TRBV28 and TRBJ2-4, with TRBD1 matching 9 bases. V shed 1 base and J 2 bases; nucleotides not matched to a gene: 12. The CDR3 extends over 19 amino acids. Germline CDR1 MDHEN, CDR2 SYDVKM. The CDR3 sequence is CASSLSRSGTGQPKNIQYF. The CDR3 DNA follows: TGTGCCAGCAGTTTATCTCGATCCGGGACAGGGCAACCCAAAAACATTCAGTACTTC.

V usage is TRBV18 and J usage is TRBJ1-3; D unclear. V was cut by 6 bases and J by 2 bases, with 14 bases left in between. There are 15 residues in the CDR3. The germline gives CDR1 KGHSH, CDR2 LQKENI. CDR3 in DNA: TGTGCCAGCTCCACGGGAGGGTTACCTGGAAACACCATATATTTT. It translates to CASSTGGLPGNTIYF. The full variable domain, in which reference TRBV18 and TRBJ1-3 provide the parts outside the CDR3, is NAGVMQNPRHLVRRRGQEARLRCSPMKGHSHVYWYRQLPEEGLKFMVYLQKENIIDESGMPKERFSAEFPKEGPSILRIQQVVRGDSAAYFCASSTGGLPGNTIYFGEGSWLTVV.

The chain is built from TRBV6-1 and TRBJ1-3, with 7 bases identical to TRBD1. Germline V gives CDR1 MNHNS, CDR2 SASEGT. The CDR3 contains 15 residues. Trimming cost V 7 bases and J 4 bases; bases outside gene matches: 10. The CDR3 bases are TGTGCCAGCATGAAAGGGGGCGCGGGAGGAAACACCATATATTTT. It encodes CASMKGGAGGNTIYF.

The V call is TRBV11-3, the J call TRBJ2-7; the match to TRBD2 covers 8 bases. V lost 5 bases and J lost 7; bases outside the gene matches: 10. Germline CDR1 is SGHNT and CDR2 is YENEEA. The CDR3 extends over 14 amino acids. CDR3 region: CASSKGAGAVEQYF. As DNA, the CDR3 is TGTGCCAGCAGCAAAGGAGCGGGAGCGGTTGAGCAGTACTTC. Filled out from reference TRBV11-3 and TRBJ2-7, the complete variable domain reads EAGVVQSPRYKIIEKKQPVAFWCNPISGHNTLYWYLQNLGQGPELLIRYENEEAVDDSQLPKDRFSAERLKGVDSTLKIQPAELGDSAVYLCASSKGAGAVEQYFGPGTRLTVT.

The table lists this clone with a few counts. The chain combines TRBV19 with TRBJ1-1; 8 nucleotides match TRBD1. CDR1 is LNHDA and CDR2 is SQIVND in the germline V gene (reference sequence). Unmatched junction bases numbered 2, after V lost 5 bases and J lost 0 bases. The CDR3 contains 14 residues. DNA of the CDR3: TGTGCCAGTAGTGTGACAGGGGTGAACACTGAAGCTTTCTTT. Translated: CASSVTGVNTEAFF. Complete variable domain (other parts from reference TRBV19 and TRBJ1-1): DGGITQSPKYLFRKEGQNVTLSCEQNLNHDAMYWYRQDPGQGLRLIYYSQIVNDFQKGDIAEGYSVSREKKESFPLTVTSAQKNPTAFYLCASSVTGVNTEAFFGQGTRLTVV.

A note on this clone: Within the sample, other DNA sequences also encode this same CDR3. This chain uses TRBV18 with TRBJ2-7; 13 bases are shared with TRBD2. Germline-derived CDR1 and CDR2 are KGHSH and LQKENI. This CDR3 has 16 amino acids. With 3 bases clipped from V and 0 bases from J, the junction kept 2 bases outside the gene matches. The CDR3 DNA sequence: TGTGCCAGCTCACCGGGACTAGCGGGAAGCTCCTACGAGCAGTACTTC. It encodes CASSPGLAGSSYEQYF. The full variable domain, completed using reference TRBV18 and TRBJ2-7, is NAGVMQNPRHLVRRRGQEARLRCSPMKGHSHVYWYRQLPEEGLKFMVYLQKENIIDESGMPKERFSAEFPKEGPSILRIQQVVRGDSAAYFCASSPGLAGSSYEQYFGPGTRLTVT.

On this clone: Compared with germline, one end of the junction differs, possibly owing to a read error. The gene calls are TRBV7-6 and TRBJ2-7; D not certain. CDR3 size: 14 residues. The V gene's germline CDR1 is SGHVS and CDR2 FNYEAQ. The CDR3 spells CASSLGPPGLGYSF. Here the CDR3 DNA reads TGTGCCAGCAGCTTAGGCCCCCCCGGGCTGGGTTACAGCTTC.

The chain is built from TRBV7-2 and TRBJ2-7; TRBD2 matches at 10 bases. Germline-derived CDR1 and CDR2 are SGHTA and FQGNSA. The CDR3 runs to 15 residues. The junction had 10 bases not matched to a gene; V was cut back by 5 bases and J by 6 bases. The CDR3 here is CASSPRLAGDGEQYF. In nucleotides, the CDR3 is TGTGCCAGCAGCCCCCGACTAGCGGGCGATGGCGAGCAGTACTTC. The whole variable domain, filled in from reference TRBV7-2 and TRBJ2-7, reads GAGVSQSPSNKVTEKGKDVELRCDPISGHTALYWYRQSLGQGLEFLIYFQGNSAPDKSGLPSDRFSAERTGGSVSTLTIQRTQQEDSAVYLCASSPRLAGDGEQYFGPGTRLTVT.

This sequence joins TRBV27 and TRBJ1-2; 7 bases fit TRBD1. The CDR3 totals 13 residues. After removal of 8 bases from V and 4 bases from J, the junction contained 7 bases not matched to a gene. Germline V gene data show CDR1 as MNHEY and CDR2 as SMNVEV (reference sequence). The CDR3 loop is CASRGGGSYGYTF. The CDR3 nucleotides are TGTGCCAGCCGGGGAGGGGGCTCCTATGGCTACACCTTC.

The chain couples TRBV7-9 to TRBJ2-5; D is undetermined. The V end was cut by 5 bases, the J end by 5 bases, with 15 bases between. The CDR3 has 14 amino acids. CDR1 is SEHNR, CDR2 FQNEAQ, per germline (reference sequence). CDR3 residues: CASSASHLLETQYF. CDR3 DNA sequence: TGTGCCAGCAGCGCCAGCCACCTCCTCGAGACCCAGTACTTC.

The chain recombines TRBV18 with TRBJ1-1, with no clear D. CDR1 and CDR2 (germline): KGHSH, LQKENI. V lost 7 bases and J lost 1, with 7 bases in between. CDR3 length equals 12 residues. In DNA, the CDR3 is TGTGCCAGCTTAGCAAGGAACACTGAAGCTTTCTTT. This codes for CASLARNTEAFF.